The 21 T cell receptor beta chains given below trace back to one sample, sequenced in a study of cytomegalovirus exposure and HLA in healthy donors. PCR involved 60 Vbeta and 13 Jbeta primers. Method: immunoSEQ multiplex PCR; TCRdb's copy keeps in-frame clones and lacks some. The repertoire holds around 190,000 clones, with roughly four fifths as singletons. The sample taken for sequencing was PBMCs. The receptor source for this set is a man younger than 35 in good health and CMV-seronegative.

V and J are TRBV5-1 and TRBJ2-4; 7 positions match TRBD1. This CDR3 region has 14 residues. Germline V gene lookup returns CDR1 SGHRS and CDR2 YFSETQ. V trimming: 4 bases; J trimming: 1 base; junction bases outside the gene matches: 2. CDR3 sequence reads: CASSPDRAKNIQYF. The CDR3 bases are TGCGCCAGCAGCCCGGACAGGGCCAAAAACATTCAGTACTTC.

This rearrangement joins TRBV4-3 to TRBJ2-7; the D gene is possibly TRBD2 (5 bases). The CDR3 runs to 16 residues. Trimming took 1 base from V and 0 from J, leaving 13 bases between them. Germline loops: CDR1 LGHNA, CDR2 YSLEER. CDR3 amino acids: CASSQVVIGSSYEQYF. DNA for the CDR3: TGCGCCAGCAGCCAAGTAGTTATAGGGAGCTCCTACGAGCAGTACTTC.

This clone was picked up one time. The chain combines TRBV6-1 with TRBJ2-7; D not certain. With 6 bases removed from V and 1 base from J, the gap between germline ends came to 13 bases. From germline, CDR1 is MNHNS and CDR2 SASEGT. The CDR3 has 14 residues. Here the CDR3 DNA reads TGTGCCAGCAGGGGTAGACATTTTTCCTACGAGCAGTACTTC. Its translation: CASRGRHFSYEQYF.

The chain joins TRBV9 to TRBJ2-4, with a possible D match to TRBD2 (5 bases). Germline CDR1 and CDR2: SGDLS and YYNGEE. This CDR3 is built from 13 residues. Trimming left V 0 bases short and J 8 bases short, with 9 bases between. The DNA of the CDR3 is TGTGCCAGCAGCGTAGTTGGTAGCGACATTCAGTACTTC. Translation: CASSVVGSDIQYF.

This chain uses TRBV4-3 with TRBJ1-3; D not resolved. Germline assignment: CDR1 LGHNA and CDR2 YSLEER. V lost 7 bases and J 2 bases, leaving 15 bases between the germline ends. CDR3 length: 15 amino acids. CDR3 sequence (DNA): TGCGCCAGCACCTCAAGGAGAGAACCTGGAAACACCATATATTTT. This gives the protein CASTSRREPGNTIYF.

J is TRBJ1-2 and V is TRBV6-6; D might be TRBD1 (5 bases). V was trimmed by 8 bases and J by 1 base, leaving 11 bases between them. The CDR3 covers 13 residues. Germline assignment: CDR1 MNHNY and CDR2 SVGAGI (reference sequence). CDR3 in DNA: TGTGCCAGCGACGGGGACTTTAACTATGGCTACACCTTC. This translates into CASDGDFNYGYTF.

The CDR3 protein is CASSLLLREGRRELFF. CDR3 DNA sequence: TGTGCCAGCAGCTTACTTCTAAGGGAGGGACGCCGGGAGCTGTTTTTT. The genes are TRBV11-1 and TRBJ2-2; 7 bases fit TRBD2. V gave up 2 bases and J gave up 9 bases; unmatched junction bases: 12. The CDR3 runs to 16 residues. CDR1 is SGHAT, CDR2 FQDESV, per germline (reference sequence).

The CDR3 bases are TGTGCCAGTAGAGCGGACGGGGGACCGCGACTAGCTGGGCTAATTGGTACGCAGTATTTT. Translated, it gives CASRADGGPRLAGLIGTQYF. The chain combines TRBV19 with TRBJ2-3; 7 bases fit TRBD2. Per the germline V gene, CDR1 is LNHDA and CDR2 is SQIVND (reference sequence). The CDR3 is 20 residues long. V gave up 6 bases and J gave up 8 bases; unmatched junction bases: 29.

This chain connects TRBV7-9 to TRBJ2-3; 10 bases map to TRBD2. V was pared by 5 bases and J by 3 bases, with 14 bases of the junction left unmatched. The V gene's germline CDR1 is SEHNR and CDR2 FQNEAQ (reference sequence). CDR3 size: 18 residues. CDR3 amino acids: CASSQGASGGVETDTQYF. The CDR3 region has the DNA TGTGCCAGCAGCCAGGGGGCTAGCGGGGGCGTGGAAACAGATACGCAGTATTTT. Looking up the rest from reference TRBV7-9 and TRBJ2-3 gives the full variable domain: DTGVSQNPRHKITKRGQNVTFRCDPISEHNRLYWYRQTLGQGPEFLTYFQNEAQLEKSRLLSDRFSAERPKGSFSTLEIQRTEQGDSAMYLCASSQGASGGVETDTQYFGPGTRLTVL.

This sequence joins TRBV19 and TRBJ1-4; D is perhaps TRBD1 (5 bases). The CDR3 is 15 amino acids. Trimming left V 1 base short and J 4 bases short, with 10 bases between. The germline CDR1 and CDR2 sequences are LNHDA and SQIVND (reference sequence). The CDR3: CASSIAAGNNEKLFF. The CDR3 bases are TGTGCCAGTAGTATAGCGGCAGGGAATAATGAAAAACTGTTTTTT.

About this clone: This sample also contains other DNA sequences that code for the same CDR3. The chain carries TRBV4-3 and TRBJ2-1; TRBD2 aligns across 7 bases. V lost 1 base and J lost 3; bases outside the gene matches: 6. The CDR3 covers 16 residues. CDR1 is LGHNA and CDR2 is YSLEER in the germline V gene. CDR3 sequence (DNA): TGCGCCAGCAGCCAAGGGTTAGCGGGCCGCTACAATGAGCAGTTCTTC. Residues: CASSQGLAGRYNEQFF.

The chain links TRBV10-3 to TRBJ2-7; no clear D gene. The CDR3 runs to 11 residues. The germline gives CDR1 ENHRY, CDR2 SYGVKD. The ends were cut back, 6 bases at V and 2 bases at J, with 5 bases in the middle. CDR3 protein: CAISTTYEQYF. CDR3 coding DNA: TGTGCCATCAGCACTACCTACGAGCAGTACTTC.

This sequence joins TRBV6-1 and TRBJ2-1, with D unresolved. With 4 bases removed from V and 3 bases from J, the gap between germline ends came to 7 bases. Germline loops: CDR1 MNHNS, CDR2 SASEGT. This CDR3 is built from 13 residues. CDR3 DNA: TGTGCCAGCAGTGGGAGCTACTACAATGAGCAGTTCTTC. Protein: CASSGSYYNEQFF.

The V gene is TRBV12-2, the J gene TRBJ2-5; TRBD2 is taken as the D call from the table, unchecked against the DNA. TRBV12-2 is a pseudogene segment. The CDR3 has 14 residues. As DNA, the CDR3 is TGTGCAAGTCGTGGGACTAAATACAAAGAGACCCAGTACTTC. This codes for CASRGTKYKETQYF.

V usage is TRBV27 and J usage is TRBJ2-1, with D perhaps matching TRBD2 (5 bases). The V gene lost 3 bases and the J gene lost 2 bases, with 8 bases spanning the gap. This CDR3 contains 14 residues. Germline CDR1 is MNHEY and CDR2 is SMNVEV (reference sequence). This CDR3 reads CASSFPGTYNEQFF. The CDR3 nucleotides read TGTGCCAGCAGTTTCCCCGGGACCTACAATGAGCAGTTCTTC.

The rearrangement joins TRBV28 to TRBJ2-5; possibly TRBD2 for D (6 bases). Germline CDR1 and CDR2: MDHEN and SYDVKM. This CDR3 region has 15 residues. Trimming removed 3 bases from V and 3 bases from J, with 14 bases in between. The DNA of the CDR3 is TGTGCCAGCAGTTTTGGGCTAGCGCCCAAAGAGACCCAGTACTTC. It codes for CASSFGLAPKETQYF.

The chain links TRBV2 to TRBJ2-4, with TRBD2 matching 7 bases. This CDR3 is 13 amino acids long. V trimming: 4 bases; J trimming: 14 bases; junction bases outside the gene matches: 11. Germline V CDR1 and CDR2: SNHLY, FYNNEI. CDR3 region: CASSGNSPRGKYF. DNA for the CDR3: TGTGCCAGCAGTGGGAACAGCCCGCGGGGGAAGTACTTC.

This chain joins TRBV25-1 and TRBJ2-2; the match to TRBD2 covers 11 bases. Germline V gene data show CDR1 as MGHDK and CDR2 as SYGVNS. The CDR3 has 17 amino acids. V lost 0 bases and J lost 7; bases outside the gene matches: 7. The CDR3 DNA reads as TGTGCCAGCAGTGAATATAGCGGGGGGGCAAGAGACGGGGAGCTGTTTTTT. It is translated as CASSEYSGGARDGELFF.

This clone was counted a few times. As DNA, the CDR3 is TGTGCCAGCAGTCCCACAAGATATAACTATGGCTACACCTTC. Its protein product is CASSPTRYNYGYTF. The chain joins TRBV6-5 to TRBJ1-2, with D hard to call. The CDR3 spans 14 residues. V shed 5 bases and J shed 1 base, with 11 bases lying between them. In germline, CDR1 is MNHEY, CDR2 SVGAGI.

The chain recombines TRBV7-6 with TRBJ2-1; D is ambiguous. The V gene's germline CDR1 is SGHVS and CDR2 FNYEAQ. The length of the CDR3 is 19 residues. The V and J ends lost 1 base and 2 bases respectively, with 21 bases between them. The CDR3 spells CASSLEQPRSGFTYNEQFF. Here the CDR3 DNA reads TGTGCCAGCAGCTTAGAACAACCGAGGTCCGGGTTTACCTACAATGAGCAGTTCTTC.

The genes are TRBV7-9 and TRBJ1-4, with D uncertain. The germline V gene has CDR1 SEHNR and CDR2 FQNEAQ (reference sequence). The CDR3 loop spans 16 amino acids. V was clipped by 5 bases and J by 5 bases, with 18 bases between them. The CDR3 DNA is TGTGCCAGCAGCCCCCGCGGCATCATGATGAATGAAAAACTGTTTTTT. Its protein is CASSPRGIMMNEKLFF.